A selection of T cell receptor beta chains follows, all from one sample in a study of T-cell reconstitution after alpha-beta-depleted transplantation in children. TCRdb used MiXCR to reprocess the PCR reads, holding one entry per CDR3 protein. The table includes 500,000 to 650,000 distinct CDR3 sequences, 10% to 12% detected once. The material sequenced was PBMCs, mostly from graft donor cells, taken 180 days after TCRalphabeta/CD19-depleted stem cell transplant. The receptors here all came from a female patient aged 2-15 years who had a stem cell transplant for aplastic anemia, so the T cells may come from the graft donor. The CDR3 runs from the conserved cysteine through the conserved F or W. The order of the fields is D gene, V gene, CDR3 protein. D genes are given only for firm matches.

TRBD2	TRBV5-1	CASSLAGAGGGNIQYF
-	TRBV24-1	CATSDEIYRDSGANVLTF
TRBD2	TRBV7-2	CASSLGTSGEAEQYF
-	TRBV4-2	CASSQDVALGTDTQYF
-	TRBV12-3/TRBV12-4	CASSSLFFHQYF
-	TRBV12-3/TRBV12-4	CASSFGDIPARYEQYF
TRBD2	TRBV27	CASSLSRGRALSQYF
-	TRBV27	CASSPGPWGDEYF
TRBD1	TRBV5-1	CASSLGGQGTGETQYF
-	TRBV20-1	CSAREAPGLIASTDTQYF
-	TRBV3-1	CASSQDGPSGYTF
-	TRBV4-3	CASSRSQLRGADGYTF
-	TRBV15	CATSSRGNQPQHF
-	TRBV5-1	CASSAGPGNEKLFF
-	TRBV12-5	CASGAPRPYGYTF
-	TRBV10-2	CASQVDTEAFF
TRBD1	TRBV9	CASSPRTGDISGANVLTF
TRBD2	TRBV11-3	CASSPRTSGSFYNEQFF
TRBD1	TRBV29-1	CSVLRDRSGNTIYF
TRBD1	TRBV28	CASETGTENNQPQHF
TRBD2	TRBV20-1	CSARTSGLSCNEQFF
-	TRBV7-2	CASSLERASGNTIYF
TRBD2	TRBV5-6	CASSLRLAGGPGELFF
-	TRBV20-1	CSASGFQDSGANVLTF
TRBD1	TRBV19	CASRDRPGEKLFF
-	TRBV10-3	CAISESRGEVNSPLHF
-	TRBV7-3	CASSNALTLDTNTEAFF
-	TRBV28	CASSERREGTQYF
-	TRBV28	CATRRVAYNEQFF
-	TRBV21-1	CASSLRAISLCGTWHQPQHF
-	TRBV20-1	CSASSGYYSNQPQHF
-	TRBV12-3/TRBV12-4	CASTLWAVNEAFF
TRBD1	TRBV6-5	CASSSDRGQNGELFF